One and the same sample provided the 31 T cell receptor beta chains below, sequenced in a study of cytomegalovirus exposure and HLA in healthy donors. The data were produced by immunoSEQ multiplex PCR, yet TCRdb's version contains in-frame clones alone and is incomplete. The sample shows under 100,000 clones, 85% to 95% of them seen only once. What was sequenced was PBMCs. All receptors derive from a woman aged 18 to 35 in good health and CMV-seronegative.

The chain is built from TRBV5-4 and TRBJ2-3; TRBD2 matches 10 bases. The CDR3 has 16 amino acids. CDR1 is SGHNT and CDR2 is YYREEE in the germline V gene (reference sequence). The V and J ends lost 3 bases and 6 bases, in that order; junction bases with no gene match: 10. The chain's CDR3 is CASSWGPLAGVDTQYF. CDR3 DNA: TGTGCCAGCAGCTGGGGCCCCCTAGCGGGGGTGGATACGCAGTATTTT. The full variable domain, rest sourced from reference TRBV5-4 and TRBJ2-3, is ETGVTQSPTHLIKTRGQQVTLRCSSQSGHNTVSWYQQALGQGPQFIFQYYREEENGRGNFPPRFSGLQFPNYSSELNVNALELDDSALYLCASSWGPLAGVDTQYFGPGTRLTVL.

The chain links TRBV4-3 to TRBJ1-2; TRBD1 matches at 7 bases. The CDR3 spans 13 residues. The junction had 3 bases not matched to a gene; V was cut back by 3 bases and J by 5 bases. Germline V lookup: CDR1 LGHNA, CDR2 YSLEER. The DNA of the CDR3 is TGCGCCAGCAGCCACCAGACAGGGTATGGCTACACCTTC. Translated: CASSHQTGYGYTF.

The J gene is TRBJ2-5, the V gene TRBV29-1; weak D call: TRBD1 (6 bases). Germline CDR1 is SQVTM and CDR2 is ANQGSEA. The CDR3 consists of 13 residues. Trimming left V 8 bases short and J 2 bases short, with 15 bases between. CDR3 nucleotides: TGCAGCTTTAGGGGACATTTACAAGAGACCCAGTACTTC. It encodes CSFRGHLQETQYF.

This sequence joins TRBV7-2 and TRBJ2-5; D is possibly TRBD2 (6 bases). CDR1 is SGHTA and CDR2 is FQGNSA in the germline V gene. V shed 8 bases and J shed 5 bases, with 15 bases lying between them. The CDR3 totals 13 residues. The CDR3 region has the DNA TGTGCCAGCGCGCCCGGGGGATTGGAGACCCAGTACTTC. Amino acids: CASAPGGLETQYF.

This sequence joins TRBV7-2 and TRBJ2-1; 13 nucleotides align to TRBD2. The CDR3 runs to 15 residues. The V gene end was trimmed by 1 base and the J gene end by 10 bases; junction bases not matched to a gene: 4. CDR1 and CDR2 (germline): SGHTA, FQGNSA. The CDR3 here is CASSLGGTSGTEQFF. CDR3 coding DNA: TGTGCCAGCAGCTTAGGCGGGACTAGCGGGACGGAGCAGTTCTTC.

The chain uses TRBV19 and TRBJ1-2, with 8 nucleotides matching TRBD1. Unmatched junction bases numbered 5, after V lost 7 bases and J lost 7 bases. The CDR3 sequence is 12 residues long. Germline V gene data show CDR1 as LNHDA and CDR2 as SQIVND (reference sequence). The CDR3 spells CASTSGGLGYTF. In nucleotides, the CDR3 is TGTGCCAGTACGTCAGGGGGCCTTGGCTACACCTTC.

This clone showed up just once. The chain uses TRBV18 and TRBJ2-3, with TRBD1 matching over 11 bases. The CDR3 runs 16 residues. V lost 3 bases to trimming and J lost 9 bases; unmatched junction nucleotides: 11. CDR1 is KGHSH and CDR2 is LQKENI in the germline V gene. CDR3 amino acids: CASSPPGQGGKGTQYF. Written as DNA, the CDR3 is TGTGCCAGCTCACCCCCGGGACAGGGGGGTAAAGGGACGCAGTATTTT. Full variable domain (rest looked up from reference TRBV18 and TRBJ2-3): NAGVMQNPRHLVRRRGQEARLRCSPMKGHSHVYWYRQLPEEGLKFMVYLQKENIIDESGMPKERFSAEFPKEGPSILRIQQVVRGDSAAYFCASSPPGQGGKGTQYFGPGTRLTVL.

V and J are TRBV28 and TRBJ1-2, with 9 bases matching TRBD1. Germline values: CDR1 MDHEN, CDR2 SYDVKM. The trim removed 2 bases at V and 4 bases at J, leaving 2 bases unmatched. The CDR3 consists of 14 residues. The CDR3 bases are TGTGCCAGCAGTTTAAGGGACAGGGCCTATGGCTACACCTTC. Its translation: CASSLRDRAYGYTF.

This clone has just one count. Here the CDR3 reads CASSSLPNRGRRDYGYTF. Here the CDR3 DNA reads TGTGCCAGCAGCTCGCTACCTAACAGGGGGCGCAGAGACTATGGCTACACCTTC. V usage is TRBV7-6 and J usage is TRBJ1-2; 9 bases map to TRBD1. V shed 4 bases and J 3 bases; nucleotides not matched to a gene: 15. This CDR3 has 18 amino acids. In germline, CDR1 is SGHVS, CDR2 FNYEAQ.

The genes are TRBV6-1 and TRBJ2-1; TRBD2 agrees at 9 bases. The CDR3 is made up of 15 amino acids. From germline, CDR1 is MNHNS and CDR2 SASEGT. The trim removed 4 bases at V and 9 bases at J, leaving 10 bases unmatched. The DNA for the CDR3 is TGTGCCAGCAGTGTGGCTAGCGGGATTCGTGGTGAGCAGTTCTTC. This sequence encodes CASSVASGIRGEQFF.

V gene TRBV6-6 combines with J gene TRBJ1-4; D possibly corresponds to TRBD1 (5 bases). The CDR3 sequence is 15 residues long. Per the germline V gene, CDR1 is MNHNY and CDR2 is SVGAGI (reference sequence). Trimming took 4 bases from V and 7 from J, leaving 16 bases between them. CDR3 nucleotide sequence: TGTGCCAGCAGTTCCCGTGTGGGGGAGGGTGAAAAACTGTTTTTT. It specifies CASSSRVGEGEKLFF.

This chain connects TRBV5-4 to TRBJ2-3; D may be TRBD2 (7 bases). The germline V gene encodes CDR1 SGHNT and CDR2 YYREEE (reference sequence). V was trimmed by 0 bases and J by 0 bases, leaving 14 bases between them. This CDR3 contains 17 residues. The DNA of the CDR3 is TGTGCCAGCAGCTTGGGCGGGGGCCTCTCTAGCACAGATACGCAGTATTTT. Amino acid sequence: CASSLGGGLSSTDTQYF.

V and J are TRBV11-2 and TRBJ2-7; 11 nucleotides line up with TRBD2. CDR3 length: 18 amino acids. Germline loops: CDR1 SGHAT, CDR2 FQNNGV. J gave up 3 bases and V 2 bases, and 12 bases lay outside the gene matches. CDR3 bases: TGTGCCAGCAGCTTATCCACCCTAGGACTAGCGGGCTACTACGAGCAGTACTTC. Its translation: CASSLSTLGLAGYYEQYF.

The V and J genes are TRBV11-2 and TRBJ1-3, with TRBD1 identical over 9 bases. V shed 2 bases, J shed 5 bases, and the junction held 16 bases outside the gene matches. Germline V gene lookup returns CDR1 SGHAT and CDR2 FQNNGV. The CDR3 length is 19 residues. In DNA, the CDR3 is TGTGCCAGCAGCTTAATGCTTCAGGGGACAGGGTTGAGGAGAAACACCATATATTTT. Protein sequence: CASSLMLQGTGLRRNTIYF.

This chain uses TRBV28 with TRBJ2-7; TRBD1 agrees at 8 bases. Germline-derived CDR1 and CDR2 are MDHEN and SYDVKM. The CDR3 loop spans 14 amino acids. Trimming removed 6 bases from V and 6 bases from J; junction bases left unmatched: 10. CDR3 amino acids: CASRSAGQVGEQYF. In nucleotides, the CDR3 is TGTGCCAGCAGGTCCGCGGGACAGGTCGGCGAGCAGTACTTC.

The rearrangement uses TRBV7-8 and TRBJ1-1; no reliable D call. Trimming stripped 1 base from V and 3 bases from J, with 6 bases between. Germline lookup yields CDR1 SGHVS and CDR2 FQNEAQ. CDR3 length equals 13 residues. The CDR3 sequence is CASSLGGDTEAFF. CDR3 nucleotides: TGTGCCAGCAGCTTAGGCGGGGACACTGAAGCTTTCTTT.

The chain links TRBV28 to TRBJ2-2; a weak D match, TRBD1 (5 bases). The CDR3 is 15 residues long. Germline CDR1 is MDHEN and CDR2 is SYDVKM. V was shortened by 2 bases and J by 6 bases, with 13 bases between the two germline ends. The CDR3 DNA reads TGTGCCAGCAGTTTAGAGGCAGGGTTGGCCGGGGAGCTGTTTTTT. Encoded protein: CASSLEAGLAGELFF.

J is TRBJ1-6 and V is TRBV7-2, with D hard to call. V lost 6 bases to trimming and J lost 0 bases, with 12 bases between them. In germline, CDR1 is SGHTA, CDR2 FQGNSA. The CDR3 has 16 residues. As DNA, the CDR3 is TGTGCCAGCAGACCCCGTCCGAGCTCCTATAATTCACCCCTCCACTTT. It yields the protein CASRPRPSSYNSPLHF.

V usage is TRBV5-1 and J usage is TRBJ1-2; possible D gene TRBD1, 5 bases. CDR1 SGHRS and CDR2 YFSETQ come from the germline V gene. CDR3 size: 16 residues. Trimming took 1 base from V and 8 from J, leaving 21 bases between them. The chain's CDR3 is CASSLYLQEKMGGYTF. CDR3 sequence (DNA): TGCGCCAGCAGCTTGTATTTACAGGAGAAGATGGGGGGCTACACCTTC.

The CDR3 region is CASSPSVSSYNEQFF. The CDR3 DNA follows: TGTGCCAGCAGCCCTAGCGTTAGCTCCTACAATGAGCAGTTCTTC. This chain joins TRBV5-4 and TRBJ2-1, with TRBD2 as a possible D gene (6 bases). Trimming stripped 4 bases from V and 0 bases from J, with 11 bases between. CDR1 and CDR2 from the germline V gene are SGHNT and YYREEE (reference sequence). The CDR3 totals 15 residues.

The V call is TRBV14, the J call TRBJ1-3; D not resolved. V was pared by 4 bases and J by 2 bases, with 6 bases between. The CDR3 consists of 13 residues. Germline V gives CDR1 SGHDN, CDR2 FVKESK. CDR3 DNA sequence: TGTGCCAGCAGCCCCTCTCCTGGAAACACCATATATTTT. Translated: CASSPSPGNTIYF.

The gene calls are TRBV19 and TRBJ1-2; no clear D gene. The CDR3 length is 15 residues. Trimming left V 1 base short and J 0 bases short, with 9 bases between. Germline CDR1 reads LNHDA; CDR2 reads SQIVND (reference sequence). The CDR3 reads CASSIAGNANYGYTF. CDR3 sequence (DNA): TGTGCCAGTAGTATAGCAGGAAACGCTAACTATGGCTACACCTTC.

The rearrangement links TRBV5-4 to TRBJ2-5, with 14 bases lining up with TRBD2. The CDR3 totals 16 residues. CDR1 is SGHNT, CDR2 YYREEE, per germline (reference sequence). Trimming took 4 bases from V and 3 from J; bases not matched to a gene: 5. DNA of the CDR3: TGTGCCAGCAGCCTTCGGGGACTAGCGGGGGAAGAGACCCAGTACTTC. Translated: CASSLRGLAGEETQYF.

This clone was detected once. The chain uses TRBV7-9 and TRBJ1-2; the D is unclear. The CDR3 loop spans 15 amino acids. V lost 3 bases and J lost 5, with 16 bases in between. CDR1 SEHNR and CDR2 FQNEAQ come from the germline V gene (reference sequence). CDR3 loop: CASSFPSPARYGYTF. The CDR3, as DNA: TGTGCCAGCAGCTTCCCTTCCCCCGCTAGGTATGGCTACACCTTC.

The table lists this clone with a count of one. This chain links TRBV15 with TRBJ2-7; D is unclear. The CDR3 is 16 amino acids. In germline, CDR1 is LNHNV, CDR2 YYDKDF (reference sequence). The germline V and J ends were trimmed by 0 bases and 3 bases, with 15 bases remaining between them. CDR3 amino acids: CATSRDPTGINYEQYF. CDR3 DNA sequence: TGTGCCACCAGCAGAGATCCCACGGGTATCAACTACGAGCAGTACTTC. Supplemented by reference TRBV15 and TRBJ2-7, the full variable domain reads DAMVIQNPRYQVTQFGKPVTLSCSQTLNHNVMYWYQQKSSQAPKLLFHYYDKDFNNEADTPDNFQSRRPNTSFCFLDIRSPGLGDTAMYLCATSRDPTGINYEQYFGPGTRLTVT.

The chain carries TRBV5-1 and TRBJ1-3, with D tentatively TRBD1 (6 bases). This CDR3 contains 14 residues. Germline loops: CDR1 SGHRS, CDR2 YFSETQ. V was shortened by 2 bases and J by 4 bases, with 10 bases between the two germline ends. DNA for the CDR3: TGCGCCAGCAGCTTACAGGGCGCCGGAAACACCATATATTTT. Translation: CASSLQGAGNTIYF.

The chain joins TRBV9 to TRBJ1-1, with 7 bases lining up with TRBD1. Germline values: CDR1 SGDLS, CDR2 YYNGEE. V lost 0 bases and J lost 0; bases outside the gene matches: 2. CDR3 length: 15 residues. CDR3 nucleotides: TGTGCCAGCAGCGTAGAGGGGACAGTGAACACTGAAGCTTTCTTT. Translating gives CASSVEGTVNTEAFF.

The DNA for the CDR3 is TGTGCCAGCAGCTTAGACCATTTGGGACAGGGTGACTCTGGGGCCAACGTCCTGACTTTC. Translating it yields CASSLDHLGQGDSGANVLTF. The V gene is TRBV11-2, the J gene TRBJ2-6; 9 bases align to TRBD1. CDR1 and CDR2 from the germline V gene are SGHAT and FQNNGV. CDR3 length equals 20 residues. V trimming: 0 bases; J trimming: 0 bases; junction bases outside the gene matches: 9. The complete variable domain, with remaining parts taken from reference TRBV11-2 and TRBJ2-6, reads EAGVAQSPRYKIIEKRQSVAFWCNPISGHATLYWYQQILGQGPKLLIQFQNNGVVDDSQLPKDRFSAERLKGVDSTLKIQPAKLEDSAVYLCASSLDHLGQGDSGANVLTFGAGSRLTVL.

V gene TRBV2 combines with J gene TRBJ1-1; no definite D call. The length of the CDR3 is 14 residues. Germline V gives CDR1 SNHLY, CDR2 FYNNEI. V gave up 6 bases and J gave up 5 bases, with 16 bases separating them. The CDR3: CASSPAVLRTEAFF. CDR3 sequence (DNA): TGTGCCAGCAGCCCTGCTGTGTTGAGGACTGAAGCTTTCTTT.

The rearrangement joins TRBV4-3 to TRBJ1-4, with 9 bases lining up with TRBD1. The V gene's germline CDR1 is LGHNA and CDR2 YSLEER. The junction had 16 bases not matched to a gene; V was cut back by 1 base and J by 13 bases. The length of the CDR3 is 17 residues. The chain's CDR3 is CASSQGPRDRARVVLFF. The CDR3 region has the DNA TGCGCCAGCAGCCAAGGACCTCGGGACAGGGCCCGGGTCGTACTGTTTTTT.

The chain couples TRBV5-6 to TRBJ2-1; TRBD2 agrees at 9 bases. This CDR3 region has 14 residues. Germline trimming cut 4 bases from V and 9 bases from J; bases unmatched to any gene: 8. CDR1 is SGHDT, CDR2 YYEEEE, per germline. CDR3 in DNA: TGTGCCAGCAGCCGGGGGACTAGCAGGAGTGAGCAGTTCTTC. It encodes CASSRGTSRSEQFF.